This record covers a single T cell receptor beta chain. Its antigen is not known. Profiling relied on immunoSEQ multiplex PCR, and the TCRdb table lists in-frame clones only, not all of them. This table holds roughly 34,000 clones, around 80% found once. These data are taken from a study of a mutant IDH1 vaccine in newly diagnosed glioma. About the study: Treated patients showed a male proportion of around 62%, a female proportion of approximately 40%, and a mean age of approximately 40 years. General study points: Apparently unrelated to pseudoprogression were changes in the top peripheral T cell clonotypes.

The junction had 2 bases not matched to a gene; V was cut back by 4 bases and J by 3 bases. This CDR3 has 13 residues. The germline V gene has CDR1 SGHRS and CDR2 YFSETQ. Time point described: baseline, week 1 (first vaccination visit). The treatment here: pre-vaccination baseline after standard-of-care therapy. The clonotype was recovered from a man in his fifties with glioma. Some clones in this sample may be carry-over from other donors' samples. This material consisted of peripheral blood mononuclear cells (PBMCs), taken from a glioma patient treated with radiotherapy, temozolomide or both. The chain combines TRBV5-1 with TRBJ2-7, with 9 bases aligning to TRBD1. CDR3 in DNA: TGCGCCAGCAGCACGGGACAGGGCTACGAGCAGTACTTC. Protein product: CASSTGQGYEQYF.